A selection of T cell receptor beta chains follows, all from one sample in a study of a mutant IDH1 vaccine in newly diagnosed glioma. Their recognized antigens are unknown. Only in-frame clones appear in the TCRdb table, and some are missing; sequencing was by immunoSEQ multiplex PCR. The table lists approximately 62,000 clones, about 85% of them singletons. Sequencing used PBMCs, obtained from a glioma patient whose treatment included an IDH1 peptide vaccine. The receptors were gathered from a man aged 25 to 45 with glioma. Both conserved end residues are part of each CDR3. A D gene is named only where the DNA matches it firmly. Some rows mark clone size as missing; the rest say once, few, many or name a class of expanded clone.

J	size	D	V	DNA	CDR3
TRBJ1-4	NA	TRBD1	TRBV7-8	TGTGCCAGCAGCGTGCGACAGGGGGCGAATGAAAAACTGTTTTTT	CASSVRQGANEKLFF
TRBJ2-6	NA	NA	TRBV30	TGTGCCCACCTAGGGGTGTGGGACGGAATCCTCTCTGGGGCCAACGTCCTGACTTTC	CAHLGVWDGILSGANVLTF
TRBJ2-3	NA	NA	TRBV27	TGTGCCAGCAGTTTATCTTATACGGGGACAGATACGCAGTATTTT	CASSLSYTGTDTQYF
TRBJ2-5	NA	TRBD1	TRBV6-5	TGTGCCAGCAGTTGGGGACAGAAAGAGACCCAGTACTTC	CASSWGQKETQYF
TRBJ1-4	NA	NA	TRBV14	TGTGCCAGCAGCCAAGTGGGGCTTGGAGATGAAAAACTGTTTTTT	CASSQVGLGDEKLFF
TRBJ2-4	NA	TRBD1	TRBV6-5	TGTGCCAGCAGTTACTCCGGACAGGGACTTCAGTACTTC	CASSYSGQGLQYF
TRBJ1-6	NA	NA	TRBV4-2	TGTGCCAGCAGCCCCAACAGGGAAGATAATTCACCCCTCCACTTT	CASSPNREDNSPLHF
TRBJ2-4	NA	TRBD2	TRBV5-4	TGTGCCAGCAGCCCGGGTTTAGGAGCGGGGGCCAAAAACATTCAGTACTTC	CASSPGLGAGAKNIQYF
TRBJ2-1	NA	TRBD1	TRBV15	TGTGCCACCAGCATAAGACAGGGTGAAGGCAATGAGCAGTTCTTC	CATSIRQGEGNEQFF
TRBJ2-7	NA	NA	TRBV27	TGTGCCAGCAGTTCCGGCGGAGGGTTTCTCGAGCAGTACTTC	CASSSGGGFLEQYF
TRBJ2-5	NA	TRBD2	TRBV7-8	TGTGCCAGCAGCTTTAGCGGGGGCGTTGCAGAGACCCAGTACTTC	CASSFSGGVAETQYF
TRBJ2-7	NA	NA	TRBV7-2	TGTGCCAGCAGCTTAGACGGTAGGCGGGTTGACGAGCAGTACTTC	CASSLDGRRVDEQYF
TRBJ2-1	NA	NA	TRBV6-1	TGTGCCAGCGGCCGTAGTGACGAAAACAATGAGCAGTTCTTC	CASGRSDENNEQFF
TRBJ2-3	NA	NA	TRBV12-5	TGTGCTAGTGGGCGACTGAAAGATACGCAGTATTTT	CASGRLKDTQYF
TRBJ1-5	few	NA	TRBV10-2	TGCGCCAGCAGTGAGTCGTTGGTCCAGCCCCAGCATTTT	CASSESLVQPQHF
TRBJ1-2	NA	NA	TRBV29-1	TGCAGCGCCGGCTACAGGGATGGCTACACCTTC	CSAGYRDGYTF
TRBJ1-1	NA	NA	TRBV27	TGTGCCAGCAGTTACGGGACCTCGGGGACTGAAGCTTTCTTT	CASSYGTSGTEAFF
TRBJ1-6	NA	NA	TRBV28	TGTGCCAGCAGTTTAGTCCAGGCGGGGAATTCACCCCTCCACTTT	CASSLVQAGNSPLHF
TRBJ1-2	NA	NA	TRBV7-9	TGTGCCAGCAGCTACGACAGCAACTATGGCTACACCTTC	CASSYDSNYGYTF
TRBJ1-2	few	NA	TRBV4-1	TGCGCCAGCAGCCGACCACCGGAAAACTATGGCTACACCTTC	CASSRPPENYGYTF
TRBJ1-3	NA	NA	TRBV5-1	TGCGCCAGCAGCCATTCAGGGGATAGCTCTGGAAACACCATATATTTT	CASSHSGDSSGNTIYF
TRBJ1-1	once	NA	TRBV11-2	TGTGCCAGCAGCAGCGGGGCAGTGAACACTGAAGCTTTCTTT	CASSSGAVNTEAFF
TRBJ2-3	NA	TRBD2	TRBV5-1	TGCGCCAGCAGCCTATCCGGGACTAGTCCAGATACGCAGTATTTT	CASSLSGTSPDTQYF
TRBJ1-5	few	NA	TRBV2	TGTGCCAGCAGTGAAGATAATGATCAGCCCCAGCATTTT	CASSEDNDQPQHF
TRBJ1-2	NA	NA	TRBV29-1	TGCAGCGTGGGAACCGGTCTAGCTAACTATGGCTACACCTTC	CSVGTGLANYGYTF
TRBJ2-4	NA	NA	TRBV18	TGTGCCAGCTCACCCCCGTTGGCAGCCAAAAACATTCAGTACTTC	CASSPPLAAKNIQYF
TRBJ2-2	NA	NA	TRBV6-5	TGTGCCAGCTGCCGGGACACCGCGACCACCGGGGAGCTGTTTTTT	CASCRDTATTGELFF
TRBJ1-3	NA	NA	TRBV7-6	TGTGCCAGCAGAGAGAACGAGGGCCGAGACTCTGGAAACACCATATATTTT	CASRENEGRDSGNTIYF
TRBJ2-3	NA	NA	TRBV4-1	TGCGCCAGCAGCCCCGGACTGAGCACGCAGTATTTT	CASSPGLSTQYF
TRBJ1-3	NA	NA	TRBV18	TGTGCCAGCTCACCGAACCAGGTCTCTGGAAACACCATATATTTT	CASSPNQVSGNTIYF
TRBJ2-1	NA	TRBD2	TRBV5-4	TGTGCCAGCAGCGGAACCGGGACTAGCGGGAGCAATGAGCAGTTCTTC	CASSGTGTSGSNEQFF
TRBJ2-1	NA	TRBD1	TRBV7-9	TGTGCCAGCAGCTTATGGGACAGGGGGCGGAATGAGCAGTTCTTC	CASSLWDRGRNEQFF
TRBJ2-3	NA	TRBD1	TRBV5-1	TGCGCCAGCAGTTTCTATACCGGGACAGGGGGTTCAGATACGCAGTATTTT	CASSFYTGTGGSDTQYF
TRBJ2-7	NA	NA	TRBV5-1	TGCGCCAGCAGCTTCGATAGCTACGAGCAGTACTTC	CASSFDSYEQYF
TRBJ1-1	NA	NA	TRBV4-1	TGCGCCAGCAGCCAAGTAGGGAACACTGAAGCTTTCTTT	CASSQVGNTEAFF
TRBJ1-5	NA	NA	TRBV27	TGTGCCAGCAGTTTAAAGCCTTCATATCAGCCCCAGCATTTT	CASSLKPSYQPQHF
TRBJ1-1	few	TRBD1	TRBV9	TGTGCCAGCAGCCCGTATGGGACAGGGACCCGTGAAGCTTTCTTT	CASSPYGTGTREAFF
TRBJ1-4	NA	NA	TRBV27	TGTGCCAGCAGTGGATGGGGAGGGGATGAAAAACTGTTTTTT	CASSGWGGDEKLFF